These 28 T cell receptor beta chains share one sample of origin, sequenced in a study of human T cells and chemical hapten exposure. TCRdb analysed the RACE reads with MiXCR anew, one entry per CDR3 protein. The table lists 70,000 or so distinct CDR3 sequences, 11% of them singletons. The sample's time point: patch test 3, about 24 weeks after DPC sensitization. Treatment noted: therapeutic diphenylcyclopropenone sensitization with weekly scalp DPC. The specimen was whole blood, collected in connection with sensitization to the hapten diphenylcyclopropenone (DPC). The receptors derive from a woman between 50 and 59 years old with alopecia areata. Some clones in this sample may be carry-over from other donors' samples.

In this sample, this clonotype turned up many times. The rearrangement links TRBV11-2 to TRBJ1-4; D is unclear. The CDR3 totals 14 residues. Trimming removed 0 bases at V and 0 bases at J, with 2 bases between. CDR1 and CDR2 (germline): SGHAT, FQNNGV. CDR3 amino acids: CASSLDATNEKLFF. The CDR3 nucleotides read TGTGCCAGCAGCTTAGATGCAACTAATGAAAAACTGTTTTTT.

Ten or more counts support this clonotype. The V call is TRBV24-1, the J call TRBJ2-7; tentative D call: TRBD2 (7 bases). Germline V gene lookup returns CDR1 KGHDR and CDR2 SFDVKD. Trimming pared 7 bases from V and 0 bases from J, leaving 15 bases between. The CDR3 runs to 15 residues. The CDR3 sequence is CATSARGAGSYEQYF. In nucleotides, the CDR3 is TGTGCCACCAGCGCTCGGGGGGCGGGCTCCTACGAGCAGTACTTC.

This clonotype was detected ten times or more. The chain joins TRBV4-1 to TRBJ1-4; D remains ambiguous. V lost 3 bases and J 8 bases, leaving 4 bases between the germline ends. CDR1 and CDR2 from the germline V gene are MGHRA and YSYEKL. CDR3 length equals 11 residues. The CDR3 loop is CASSHREKLFF. DNA of the CDR3: TGCGCCAGCAGCCACAGGGAAAAACTGTTTTTT.

The CDR3 loop reads CASSHSGRNTEAFF. The CDR3 DNA is TGTGCCAGCAGCCATTCGGGGCGGAACACTGAAGCTTTCTTT. The chain recombines TRBV5-5 with TRBJ1-1; D is possibly TRBD1 (5 bases). The CDR3 is made up of 14 amino acids. V dropped 4 bases and J dropped 1 base, with 11 bases sitting between them. From germline, CDR1 is SGHKS and CDR2 YYEKEE (reference sequence).

This clonotype occurred many times. The chain employs TRBV28 and TRBJ2-7; D may correspond to TRBD1 or TRBD2 (5 bases each). Trimming pared 7 bases from V and 4 bases from J, leaving 23 bases between. Germline V CDR1 and CDR2: MDHEN, SYDVKM. The CDR3 covers 16 residues. In DNA form, the CDR3 reads TGTGCCAGCATTACAAGCCGGGACGCAAGTGTATACGAGCAGTACTTC. Its protein is CASITSRDASVYEQYF.

This clonotype has ten or more counts. The V and J genes are TRBV10-2 and TRBJ2-1; unclear D gene. The germline CDR1 and CDR2 sequences are WSHSY and SAAADI. The CDR3 sequence is 14 residues long. V lost 3 bases to trimming and J lost 5 bases, with 11 bases between them. The CDR3 loop reads CASSEGRRNNEQFF. CDR3 in DNA: TGCGCCAGCAGTGAAGGTCGAAGGAACAATGAGCAGTTCTTC.

This clonotype has at least ten counts. The chain uses TRBV6-6 and TRBJ1-3; 7 bases agree with TRBD1. V lost 7 bases to trimming and J lost 3 bases; unmatched junction nucleotides: 3. In germline, CDR1 is MNHNY, CDR2 SVGAGI (reference sequence). The CDR3 consists of 13 residues. CDR3 sequence (DNA): TGTGCCAGCAAATCAGGGGGTGGAAACACCATATATTTT. Its protein product is CASKSGGGNTIYF.

This clonotype was detected a few times. The chain couples TRBV7-8 to TRBJ2-3; D assignment may be TRBD1 or TRBD2 (5 bases each). V lost 1 base, J lost 4 bases, and 12 bases lay in between. The germline CDR1 and CDR2 sequences are SGHVS and FQNEAQ. There are 15 residues in the CDR3. Here the CDR3 DNA reads TGTGCCAGCAGCTTAGAGGGACGAAGGGCAGATACGCAGTATTTT. This gives the protein CASSLEGRRADTQYF.

This clonotype has a count of ten or more. V is TRBV12-3 or TRBV12-4 and J is TRBJ2-1; 7 bases are a match to TRBD1. The CDR3 runs 13 residues. J gave up 8 bases and V 6 bases, and 7 bases lay outside the gene matches. CDR3 sequence: CASRDTGVYEQFF. Here the CDR3 DNA reads TGTGCCAGCAGAGATACAGGGGTGTATGAGCAGTTCTTC.

This clonotype came up many times. The V and J genes are TRBV7-6 and TRBJ1-2; 7 bases fit TRBD1. Losses at the gene ends were 5 bases for V and 2 bases for J; bases not matched to a gene: 11. Germline V gives CDR1 SGHVS, CDR2 FNYEAQ. The CDR3 covers 16 residues. CDR3 in DNA: TGTGCCAGCAGCCTTGGGGGCGGACAGGCAAACTATGGCTACACCTTC. This sequence encodes CASSLGGGQANYGYTF.

This clonotype appeared many times. This chain links TRBV20-1 with TRBJ2-3; 9 positions match TRBD2. CDR1 and CDR2 (germline): DFQATT, SNEGSKA (reference sequence). The CDR3 contains 15 residues. J was trimmed by 3 bases and V by 2 bases; bases with no gene match: 6. CDR3 in DNA: TGCAGTGCTAGAATTTCTAGCGGGGTTACAGATACGCAGTATTTT. The encoded protein is CSARISSGVTDTQYF.

The J gene is TRBJ1-1, the V gene TRBV28, with D possibly being TRBD1 (5 bases). The germline V and J ends were trimmed by 6 bases and 6 bases, with 14 bases remaining between them. This CDR3 has 13 amino acids. Germline lookup yields CDR1 MDHEN and CDR2 SYDVKM. Written as DNA, the CDR3 is TGTGCCAGCAGAGCCCAGGGAATTCCTGAAGCTTTCTTT. Protein sequence: CASRAQGIPEAFF. The full variable domain, completed using reference TRBV28 and TRBJ1-1, is DVKVTQSSRYLVKRTGEKVFLECVQDMDHENMFWYRQDPGLGLRLIYFSYDVKMKEKGDIPEGYSVSREKKERFSLILESASTNQTSMYLCASRAQGIPEAFFGQGTRLTVV.

This clonotype was seen a few times. V is TRBV28 and J is TRBJ2-3; no definite D call. V was cut by 5 bases and J by 2 bases, with 17 bases left in between. From germline, CDR1 is MDHEN and CDR2 SYDVKM. The CDR3 contains 16 residues. The CDR3 bases are TGTGCCAGCAGTCCCCCAACGAGGCCGGACACAGATACGCAGTATTTT. Residues: CASSPPTRPDTDTQYF. Supplemented by reference TRBV28 and TRBJ2-3, the full variable domain reads DVKVTQSSRYLVKRTGEKVFLECVQDMDHENMFWYRQDPGLGLRLIYFSYDVKMKEKGDIPEGYSVSREKKERFSLILESASTNQTSMYLCASSPPTRPDTDTQYFGPGTRLTVL.

This clonotype was counted between two and nine times. The chain couples TRBV10-3 to TRBJ2-4; no reliable D call. CDR3 length: 16 amino acids. Trimming left V 0 bases short and J 9 bases short, with 18 bases between. Per germline, CDR1 ENHRY and CDR2 SYGVKD. The CDR3 DNA sequence: TGTGCCATCAGTGAGTCGATCGACTCCAGAGCAGGCATTCAGTACTTC. Protein: CAISESIDSRAGIQYF.

At least ten counts were recorded for this clonotype. This rearrangement joins TRBV12-3 or TRBV12-4 to TRBJ2-7; 13 nucleotides agree with TRBD2. The CDR3 runs 14 residues. V was pared by 5 bases and J by 6 bases, with 4 bases of the junction left unmatched. The chain's CDR3 is CASSGWTSGGEQYF. As DNA, the CDR3 is TGTGCCAGCAGTGGGTGGACTAGCGGGGGCGAGCAGTACTTC.

This clonotype was seen repeatedly, ten times or more. The V gene is TRBV5-1, the J gene TRBJ1-4; D is ambiguous. The V end lost 3 bases, the J end lost 0 bases, and 6 bases lay between the germline ends. CDR3 length: 14 amino acids. The V gene's germline CDR1 is SGHRS and CDR2 YFSETQ. Here the CDR3 reads CASSSGATNEKLFF. The CDR3 DNA reads TGCGCCAGCAGCTCAGGAGCAACTAATGAAAAACTGTTTTTT.

In this sample, this clonotype turned up once. V is TRBV6-2 or TRBV6-3 and J is TRBJ1-1; D is unclear. This CDR3 contains 13 residues. With 2 bases removed from V and 3 bases from J, the gap between germline ends came to 7 bases. CDR1 and CDR2 (germline): MNHEY, SVGEGT. The CDR3 here is CASSYGTYTEAFF. CDR3 nucleotide sequence: TGTGCCAGCAGTTACGGCACCTACACTGAAGCTTTCTTT.

Here the CDR3 reads CASSRLVEPQHF. The CDR3 DNA follows: TGTGCCAGCAGCCGCCTCGTGGAGCCCCAGCATTTT. V usage is TRBV12-3 or TRBV12-4 and J usage is TRBJ1-5, with D hard to call. The ends were cut back, 6 bases at V and 8 bases at J, with 11 bases in the middle. This CDR3 region has 12 residues.

This clonotype was observed a handful of times. The rearrangement links TRBV7-8 to TRBJ2-3; no firm D call. V was trimmed by 5 bases and J by 1 base, leaving 7 bases between them. There are 13 residues in the CDR3. The germline gives CDR1 SGHVS, CDR2 FQNEAQ. The CDR3 nucleotides are TGTGCCAGCAGCCTCGTGCGCACAGATACGCAGTATTTT. Amino acids: CASSLVRTDTQYF. The complete variable domain, with remaining parts taken from reference TRBV7-8 and TRBJ2-3, reads GAGVSQSPRYKVAKRGQDVALRCDPISGHVSLFWYQQALGQGPEFLTYFQNEAQLDKSGLPSDRFFAERPEGSVSTLKIQRTQQEDSAVYLCASSLVRTDTQYFGPGTRLTVL.

This clonotype has only a few counts. The chain recombines TRBV27 with TRBJ2-7, with D perhaps TRBD1 (6 bases). V was trimmed by 5 bases and J by 2 bases, leaving 16 bases between them. This CDR3 has 15 amino acids. Germline loops: CDR1 MNHEY, CDR2 SMNVEV (reference sequence). CDR3 bases: TGTGCCAGCAGTGTCCCGTGGACAGAAACCTACGAGCAGTACTTC. Its translation is CASSVPWTETYEQYF.

This clonotype was observed many times. The chain carries TRBV11-2 and TRBJ2-2; D is uncertain. CDR3 length: 12 residues. V lost 0 bases and J lost 6, with 2 bases in between. In germline, CDR1 is SGHAT, CDR2 FQNNGV. The CDR3 reads CASSLEAGELFF. For the CDR3, the DNA is TGTGCCAGCAGCTTAGAAGCCGGGGAGCTGTTTTTT.

This clonotype showed up many times. The chain recombines TRBV14 with TRBJ1-1, with D unclear. The germline V gene encodes CDR1 SGHDN and CDR2 FVKESK. Deletions cut 1 base from V and 3 bases from J, with 9 bases between. The CDR3 covers 14 residues. CDR3 bases: TGTGCCAGCAGCCAAGTTGACGGGTACACTGAAGCTTTCTTT. It yields the protein CASSQVDGYTEAFF.

The rearrangement joins TRBV28 to TRBJ1-6; no clear D. Germline V lookup: CDR1 MDHEN, CDR2 SYDVKM. The V and J ends lost 3 bases and 8 bases respectively, with 5 bases between them. The CDR3 has 12 residues. The CDR3 DNA sequence: TGTGCCAGCAGTTTGGTCGATTCACCCCTCCACTTT. It translates to CASSLVDSPLHF.

This clonotype was seen a few times. The chain combines TRBV28 with TRBJ2-3, with 8 bases aligning to TRBD1. This CDR3 is 14 amino acids long. In germline, CDR1 is MDHEN, CDR2 SYDVKM. V lost 8 bases, J lost 3 bases, and 7 bases stayed unmatched. Written as DNA, the CDR3 is TGTGCCAGCGTTTCAGGACAGGGAACAGATACGCAGTATTTT. It specifies CASVSGQGTDTQYF.

Only a few counts were recorded for this clonotype. This sequence joins TRBV30 and TRBJ2-5, with a tentative D call TRBD2 (6 bases). The germline V and J ends were trimmed by 2 bases and 4 bases, with 11 bases remaining between them. CDR3 length equals 13 residues. Germline loops: CDR1 GTSNPN, CDR2 SVGIG (reference sequence). The CDR3 sequence: CAWSRRRGETQYF. The DNA of the CDR3 is TGTGCCTGGAGTCGTCGGCGGGGAGAGACCCAGTACTTC.

The table lists this clonotype with many counts. The V call is TRBV5-1, the J call TRBJ2-2, with 8 bases fitting TRBD1. Per germline, CDR1 SGHRS and CDR2 YFSETQ. V gave up 4 bases and J gave up 2 bases; unmatched junction bases: 4. This CDR3 spans 15 amino acids. DNA of the CDR3: TGCGCCAGCAGCCTGGGGACAGGCAACACCGGGGAGCTGTTTTTT. Protein: CASSLGTGNTGELFF. Complete variable domain (other parts from reference TRBV5-1 and TRBJ2-2): KAGVTQTPRYLIKTRGQQVTLSCSPISGHRSVSWYQQTPGQGLQFLFEYFSETQRNKGNFPGRFSGRQFSNSRSEMNVSTLELGDSALYLCASSLGTGNTGELFFGEGSRLTVL.

This clonotype was counted between two and nine times. V and J are TRBV12-3 or TRBV12-4 and TRBJ2-5, with D perhaps TRBD2 (6 bases). Trimming removed 6 bases from V and 5 bases from J, with 13 bases in between. This CDR3 has 13 amino acids. The CDR3 is CASSLAGTETQYF. In nucleotides, the CDR3 is TGTGCCAGCAGCCTCGCCGGGACTGAGACCCAGTACTTC.

The V gene is TRBV6-1, the J gene TRBJ1-1; D not certain. Trimming removed 5 bases at V and 7 bases at J, with 8 bases between. There are 11 residues in the CDR3. Germline loops: CDR1 MNHNS, CDR2 SASEGT. CDR3 nucleotides: TGTGCCAGCAGTCCCCATTATGAAGCTTTCTTT. Amino acids: CASSPHYEAFF.